These 17 T cell receptor beta chains were all obtained from the same sample, sequenced in a study of HIV-infected patients and healthy controls. Whole blood was used without fractionation, so all unsorted peripheral T cells were included. Reverse transcription used approximately 500 ng RNA and constant-region primers for alpha and beta. Separate chain-specific third strand synthesis with multiplexing indices produced the alpha and beta libraries. TCRdb independently ran MiXCR on the 5' RACE reads; one entry per CDR3 protein. The repertoire holds 10,000 or so distinct CDR3 sequences, with 5.2% as singletons. This specimen was blood, taken before antiretroviral therapy. All receptors derive from an adult with HIV infection.

V and J are TRBV11-3 and TRBJ1-1; TRBD1 is a possible D gene (6 bases). V lost 5 bases to trimming and J lost 5 bases, with 12 bases between them. The CDR3 length is 13 residues. The germline CDR1 and CDR2 sequences are SGHNT and YENEEA. In DNA, the CDR3 is TGTGCCAGCAGCCCACAGGGAAGAACTGAAGCTTTCTTT. Translating it yields CASSPQGRTEAFF.

This clonotype has a count of ten or more. This chain joins TRBV20-1 and TRBJ2-2; D call uncertain. CDR1 DFQATT and CDR2 SNEGSKA come from the germline V gene (reference sequence). This CDR3 spans 16 amino acids. The V end was cut by 4 bases, the J end by 2 bases, with 17 bases between. The CDR3 sequence: CSATLPETENTGELFF. The CDR3, as DNA: TGCAGTGCTACCTTGCCCGAGACTGAAAACACCGGGGAGCTGTTTTTT.

In this sample, this clonotype turned up a few times. The chain has TRBV20-1 and TRBJ2-7; 10 bases fit TRBD1. V lost 0 bases, J lost 2 bases, and 4 bases stayed unmatched. Per germline, CDR1 DFQATT and CDR2 SNEGSKA (reference sequence). The CDR3 runs to 15 residues. The CDR3 spells CSAREGQGVTYEQYF. The CDR3 bases are TGCAGTGCTAGAGAAGGACAGGGGGTGACCTACGAGCAGTACTTC.

Sample share makes this clonotype medium-sized. The J gene is TRBJ2-3, the V gene TRBV24-1, with D perhaps assigned TRBD1 or TRBD2 (5 bases each). CDR1 is KGHDR and CDR2 is SFDVKD in the germline V gene. This CDR3 region has 15 residues. Trimming left V 6 bases short and J 4 bases short, with 16 bases between. In DNA form, the CDR3 reads TGTGCCACCAGTCCGACCGTGTGGGGGTCAGATACGCAGTATTTT. Amino acids: CATSPTVWGSDTQYF.

This clonotype was recorded many times. The genes are TRBV7-2 and TRBJ2-5, with D unclear. The CDR3 length is 14 residues. Trimming stripped 5 bases from V and 4 bases from J, with 14 bases between. Germline V gene sequence: CDR1 SGHTA, CDR2 FQGNSA. The DNA for the CDR3 is TGTGCCAGCAGCCCACTTCTGAGGAGAGAGACCCAGTACTTC. This translates into CASSPLLRRETQYF. Together with reference TRBV7-2 and TRBJ2-5, the CDR3 gives the full variable domain: GAGVSQSPSNKVTEKGKDVELRCDPISGHTALYWYRQSLGQGLEFLIYFQGNSAPDKSGLPSDRFSAERTGGSVSTLTIQRTQQEDSAVYLCASSPLLRRETQYFGPGTRLLVL.

The sample holds many counts of this clonotype. The genes are TRBV14 and TRBJ2-7, with 13 bases matching TRBD2. The germline gives CDR1 SGHDN, CDR2 FVKESK. The junction had 7 bases not matched to a gene; V was cut back by 4 bases and J by 7 bases. The length of the CDR3 is 15 residues. CDR3 in amino acids: CASSRGLAGVDEQYF. CDR3 DNA: TGTGCCAGCAGCCGCGGACTAGCGGGAGTGGATGAGCAGTACTTC.

This clonotype was recorded many times. The J gene is TRBJ2-2, the V gene TRBV4-1, with D possibly TRBD2 on 5 matching bases. From germline, CDR1 is MGHRA and CDR2 YSYEKL. The CDR3 contains 15 residues. The ends were cut back, 0 bases at V and 6 bases at J, with 11 bases in the middle. The CDR3 spells CASSQERGSAGELFF. CDR3 coding DNA: TGCGCCAGCAGCCAAGAGCGCGGGTCAGCCGGGGAGCTGTTTTTT.

The table lists this clonotype with many counts. This chain's CDR3 is CASSLNGLAPDTQYF. The CDR3 DNA sequence: TGTGCCAGCAGTCTAAACGGACTAGCACCAGATACGCAGTATTTT. This chain uses TRBV13 with TRBJ2-3, with 8 positions matching TRBD2. Germline-derived CDR1 and CDR2 are PRHDT and FYEKMQ (reference sequence). The CDR3 has 15 amino acids. V shed 6 bases and J 4 bases; nucleotides not matched to a gene: 9.

Ten or more counts support this clonotype. V usage is TRBV5-1 and J usage is TRBJ2-1; 9 nucleotides match TRBD2. Germline CDR1 SGHRS, CDR2 YFSETQ. The ends lost 7 bases at V and 8 bases at J; junction bases unmatched: 13. This CDR3 has 15 amino acids. The CDR3 nucleotides are TGCGCCAGCTGTTACGGGCGGGGGGGCCTCGATGAGCAGTTCTTC. The encoded protein is CASCYGRGGLDEQFF.

This clonotype was recorded at least ten times. The genes are TRBV3-1 and TRBJ2-7; 9 bases match TRBD1. This CDR3 comprises 12 residues. Trimming at V came to 3 bases and at J to 6 bases, leaving 0 bases not matched to a gene. CDR1 and CDR2 (germline): LGHDT, YNNKEL (reference sequence). CDR3 residues: CASSQTGGEQYF. The DNA for the CDR3 is TGTGCCAGCAGCCAGACAGGGGGCGAGCAGTACTTC.

The chain carries TRBV6-1 and TRBJ2-1; D not certain. Germline V gene sequence: CDR1 MNHNS, CDR2 SASEGT. The CDR3 is 18 amino acids. V was clipped by 1 base and J by 15 bases, with 31 bases between them. The CDR3 loop reads CASSEGLPTGALAWSSFF. CDR3 coding DNA: TGTGCCAGCAGTGAAGGACTGCCCACGGGCGCGTTGGCCTGGTCGTCGTTCTTC.

This clonotype was seen many times. The V gene is TRBV27, the J gene TRBJ2-5; 15 nucleotides agree with TRBD2. J gave up 4 bases and V 5 bases, and 5 bases lay outside the gene matches. The germline gives CDR1 MNHEY, CDR2 SMNVEV (reference sequence). The CDR3 extends over 16 amino acids. CDR3: CASSLGLAGGPETQYF. The CDR3 DNA follows: TGTGCCAGCAGTCTTGGACTAGCGGGGGGGCCAGAGACCCAGTACTTC.

J is TRBJ1-1 and V is TRBV28; no clear D. The V end was cut by 3 bases, the J end by 4 bases, with 9 bases between. Germline V gene lookup returns CDR1 MDHEN and CDR2 SYDVKM. The CDR3 is made up of 13 amino acids. CDR3 in amino acids: CASSFGLATEAFF. CDR3 sequence (DNA): TGTGCCAGCAGTTTCGGCCTGGCCACTGAAGCTTTCTTT.

In its sample, this clonotype was seen many times. The chain joins TRBV5-4 to TRBJ2-7, with a weak D call TRBD2 (5 bases). Trimming cost V 2 bases and J 3 bases, with 15 bases left between them. CDR1 is SGHNT and CDR2 is YYREEE in the germline V gene (reference sequence). The CDR3 is 15 amino acids. The CDR3 region is CASSFSGGLNYEQYF. In nucleotides, the CDR3 is TGTGCCAGCAGCTTTTCCGGCGGGCTTAACTACGAGCAGTACTTC.

This clonotype occurred many times. The chain recombines TRBV11-2 with TRBJ2-1; D is perhaps TRBD1 (5 bases). Germline V gives CDR1 SGHAT, CDR2 FQNNGV. V lost 1 base and J lost 8, with 12 bases in between. This CDR3 spans 14 amino acids. CDR3 residues: CASSLVALGHEQFF. CDR3 nucleotide sequence: TGTGCCAGCAGCTTAGTCGCCCTGGGGCATGAGCAGTTCTTC. Complete variable domain (other parts from reference TRBV11-2 and TRBJ2-1): EAGVAQSPRYKIIEKRQSVAFWCNPISGHATLYWYQQILGQGPKLLIQFQNNGVVDDSQLPKDRFSAERLKGVDSTLKIQPAKLEDSAVYLCASSLVALGHEQFFGPGTRLTVL.

This clonotype was detected many times. The V call is TRBV13, the J call TRBJ2-7, with 8 bases lining up with TRBD2. The junction had 7 bases not matched to a gene; V was cut back by 3 bases and J by 3 bases. Germline lookup yields CDR1 PRHDT and CDR2 FYEKMQ (reference sequence). This CDR3 is built from 15 residues. The CDR3 reads CASSFGAGEGYEQYF. CDR3 nucleotide sequence: TGTGCCAGCAGCTTCGGAGCGGGAGAGGGCTACGAGCAGTACTTC.

This clonotype has a count of ten or more. V and J are TRBV12-3 or TRBV12-4 and TRBJ1-1; D possibly corresponds to TRBD1 (5 bases). The V end was cut by 3 bases, the J end by 7 bases, with 12 bases between. The CDR3 consists of 13 residues. CDR3 loop: CASSFYGTYEAFF. CDR3 nucleotide sequence: TGTGCCAGCAGTTTTTACGGGACGTATGAAGCTTTCTTT.